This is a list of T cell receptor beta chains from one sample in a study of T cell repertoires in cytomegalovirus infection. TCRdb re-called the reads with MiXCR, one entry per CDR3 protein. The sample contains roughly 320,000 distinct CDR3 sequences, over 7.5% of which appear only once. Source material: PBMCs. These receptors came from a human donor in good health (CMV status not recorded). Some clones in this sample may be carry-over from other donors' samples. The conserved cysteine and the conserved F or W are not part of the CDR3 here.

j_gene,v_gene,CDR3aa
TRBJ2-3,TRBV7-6,ASSPGGPMTDTQY
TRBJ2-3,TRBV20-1,SAPRWAGIPDTQY
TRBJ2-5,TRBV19,ASSFLRETQY
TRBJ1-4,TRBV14,ASSQDYSGTRGINEKLF
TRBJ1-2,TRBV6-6,ASSFLSSTGGGYT
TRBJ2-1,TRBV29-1,SVLGQGAYNEQF
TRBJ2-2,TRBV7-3,ASSLTILDKLF
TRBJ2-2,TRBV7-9,ASNKLATNTGELF
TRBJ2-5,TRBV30,AADTSAGTQY
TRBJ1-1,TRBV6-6,ASTQGGEAF
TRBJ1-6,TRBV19,ASSLRTDSAPSPLH
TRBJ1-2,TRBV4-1,ASSQAGTALYYGYT
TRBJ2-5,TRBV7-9,ASSLRGREETQY
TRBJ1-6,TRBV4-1,ASSQVPGGDGSPLH
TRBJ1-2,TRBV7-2,ASRQPPNYGYT
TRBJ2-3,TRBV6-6,ASSYSLVSPDTQY
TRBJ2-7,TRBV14,ASSQPQWGSEQY
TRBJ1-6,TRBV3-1,ASSFSGIPKSPLH
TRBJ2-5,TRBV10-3,AISESSFEGPGY
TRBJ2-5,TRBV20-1,SARDGGRAQETQY
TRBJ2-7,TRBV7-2,ASSRDRISYEQY
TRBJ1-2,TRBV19,ASSITRGRSYGYT
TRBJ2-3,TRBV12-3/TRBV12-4,ASSPAGGGRTDTQY
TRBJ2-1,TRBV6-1,ASSYQGAGVYNEQF
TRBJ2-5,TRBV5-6,ASSLEGGGAWETQY
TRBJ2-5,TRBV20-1,SAREQGGETQY
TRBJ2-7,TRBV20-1,SARSPTLQGPEQY